This T cell receptor beta chain was sequenced for a study of identical twins. TCRdb re-analysed the 5' RACE reads in MiXCR, keeping a single row per CDR3 protein. The data contain under 1 million distinct CDR3 sequences, roughly 12% of them seen just once; the ten biggest clones take up around 1.5%. The same data also went into a second study, on yellow fever vaccine responses in identical twins.

The specimen sequenced was PBMCs. This receptor was identified in a woman between 18 and 30 years old in good health.

CDR3 DNA sequence: TGTACCACCCACTCGAGCTTCGGGGAGCTGTTTTTT. This translates into CTTHSSFGELFF. The chain uses TRBV10-3 and TRBJ2-2; D gene uncertain. Germline V gene lookup returns CDR1 ENHRY and CDR2 SYGVKD. The CDR3 has 12 amino acids.